The clone carrying this TCR beta chain was detected once. The source of the sample is a study of blood T cell repertoires in COVID-19. Sequencing was performed with immunoSEQ multiplex PCR; in TCRdb, only in-frame clones are kept and a portion is missing. The profile shows about 150,000 clones, roughly 80% of them singletons. The sequence was obtained from a man between 45 and 60 years old who had recovered from COVID-19. The specimen was PBMCs or T cells enriched from blood (not recorded which).

The CDR3 bases are TGTGCCAGCAGAAAGACGACAGGGACCCACGAGCAGTACTTC. This encodes CASRKTTGTHEQYF. The chain joins TRBV6-6 to TRBJ2-7; 7 bases agree with TRBD1. Trimming took 6 bases from V and 5 from J; bases not matched to a gene: 10. There are 14 residues in the CDR3. Germline lookup yields CDR1 MNHNY and CDR2 SVGAGI (reference sequence).